The 29 T cell receptor beta chains below were found in one sample sequenced in a study of blood T cell repertoires in COVID-19. The method was immunoSEQ multiplex PCR; TCRdb's version includes in-frame clones alone and lacks a portion of them. The data hold roughly 230,000 clones, with approximately 83% observed a single time. Sequencing was carried out using peripheral blood. Receptors originate from a human donor in a cohort sampled during active COVID-19.

The chain recombines TRBV18 with TRBJ1-1; tentatively, D is TRBD1 (6 bases). The CDR3 runs 19 residues. Germline loops: CDR1 KGHSH, CDR2 LQKENI. V lost 2 bases to trimming and J lost 0 bases, with 22 bases between them. Here the CDR3 reads CASSPSNRVPAGVNTEAFF. The CDR3 DNA reads as TGTGCCAGCTCACCATCTAACAGGGTCCCGGCCGGCGTGAACACTGAAGCTTTCTTT.

This clone appeared a single time. This rearrangement joins TRBV11-2 to TRBJ2-5, with D perhaps matching TRBD2 (5 bases). V was trimmed by 5 bases and J by 5 bases, leaving 18 bases between them. There are 15 residues in the CDR3. CDR1 is SGHAT, CDR2 FQNNGV, per germline. The CDR3 sequence: CASSPEGRLRETQYF. CDR3 in DNA: TGTGCCAGCAGCCCAGAGGGCAGACTTCGCGAGACCCAGTACTTC.

This chain joins TRBV7-2 and TRBJ2-1; D uncertain. The germline CDR1 and CDR2 sequences are SGHTA and FQGNSA. V lost 0 bases, J lost 0 bases, and 24 bases lay in between. The CDR3 loop spans 21 amino acids. In DNA form, the CDR3 reads TGTGCCAGCAGCTTAGCCCCAGCCTTTTTTCGCTACCGGAGCTCCTACAATGAGCAGTTCTTC. Amino acid sequence: CASSLAPAFFRYRSSYNEQFF.

The chain couples TRBV14 to TRBJ2-1; D uncertain. The germline V gene has CDR1 SGHDN and CDR2 FVKESK. The V end lost 0 bases, the J end lost 7 bases, and 22 bases lay between the germline ends. The CDR3 has 18 residues. CDR3 in amino acids: CASSQDRVIYSTMNEQFF. The CDR3 DNA reads TGTGCCAGCAGCCAAGATCGCGTCATCTACTCAACTATGAATGAGCAGTTCTTC.

The chain has TRBV27 and TRBJ2-1; TRBD1 is a possible D gene (6 bases). Germline-derived CDR1 and CDR2 are MNHEY and SMNVEV (reference sequence). Trimming pared 4 bases from V and 4 bases from J, leaving 14 bases between. The CDR3 length is 15 residues. CDR3 loop: CASSSQGVPYNEQFF. CDR3 sequence (DNA): TGTGCCAGCAGTTCACAGGGTGTCCCATACAATGAGCAGTTCTTC.

This clone was seen only a few times. This chain links TRBV11-2 with TRBJ2-1; D unclear. The germline V gene encodes CDR1 SGHAT and CDR2 FQNNGV. CDR3 length: 13 amino acids. The V and J ends lost 3 bases and 4 bases respectively, with 7 bases between them. The CDR3 sequence: CASSFGSYNEQFF. The CDR3 coding sequence is TGTGCCAGCAGCTTTGGCAGTTACAATGAGCAGTTCTTC.

V and J are TRBV6-5 and TRBJ1-1; 8 bases are shared with TRBD1. The trim removed 4 bases at V and 1 base at J, leaving 5 bases unmatched. The CDR3 contains 15 residues. Per the germline V gene, CDR1 is MNHEY and CDR2 is SVGAGI. As DNA, the CDR3 is TGTGCCAGCAGTTCCCCCGGGACAGGGAACACTGAAGCTTTCTTT. This translates into CASSSPGTGNTEAFF.

The chain employs TRBV7-9 and TRBJ2-5, with 13 bases matching TRBD2. CDR3 length: 16 amino acids. J lost 4 bases, V lost 5 bases, and 7 bases had no gene match. CDR1 and CDR2 (germline): SEHNR, FQNEAQ (reference sequence). The CDR3 DNA reads as TGTGCCAGCAGCCGACTAGCGGGAGGAGGTAGAGAGACCCAGTACTTC. Protein: CASSRLAGGGRETQYF.

This chain joins TRBV3-1 (or the pseudogene TRBV3-2) and TRBJ2-7, with 9 bases lining up with TRBD1. Trimming removed 9 bases from V and 7 bases from J; junction bases left unmatched: 13. The CDR3 extends over 14 amino acids. Germline CDR1 is LGHDT and CDR2 is YNNKEL (reference sequence). The CDR3 DNA follows: TGTGCCAGTGAAACAGGGGGCGGAAAGGGAGAGCAGTACTTC. This sequence encodes CASETGGGKGEQYF.

The gene calls are TRBV4-2 and TRBJ2-5; no reliable D call. This CDR3 is built from 14 residues. V was shortened by 0 bases and J by 5 bases, with 10 bases between the two germline ends. The germline V gene encodes CDR1 LGHNA and CDR2 YNFKEQ. The DNA for the CDR3 is TGTGCCAGCAGCCAAGAACCAGAACGCGAGACCCAGTACTTC. Its translation is CASSQEPERETQYF.

For this clone: The sample holds other DNA sequences that translate to the same CDR3. The chain has TRBV9 and TRBJ2-2, with TRBD2 matching 8 bases. This CDR3 has 16 residues. Germline loops: CDR1 SGDLS, CDR2 YYNGEE. V lost 0 bases and J lost 2; bases outside the gene matches: 3. CDR3 amino acids: CASSVGLAGNTGELFF. As DNA, the CDR3 is TGTGCCAGCAGCGTAGGGCTAGCGGGTAACACCGGGGAGCTGTTTTTT.

The rearrangement links TRBV30 to TRBJ1-2; perhaps TRBD1 as D (5 bases). Looked up from germline, CDR1 is GTSNPN and CDR2 is SVGIG (reference sequence). The CDR3 runs to 11 residues. V lost 4 bases and J lost 7, with 10 bases in between. The CDR3, as DNA: TGTGCCTGGAATTGGGGGGTTGGCTACACCTTC. It encodes CAWNWGVGYTF.

The V gene is TRBV9, the J gene TRBJ2-3; the match to TRBD2 covers 10 bases. This CDR3 comprises 16 residues. The trim removed 4 bases at V and 2 bases at J, leaving 7 bases unmatched. From germline, CDR1 is SGDLS and CDR2 YYNGEE. The CDR3 here is CASSRFSGGNTDTQYF. In DNA form, the CDR3 reads TGTGCCAGCAGCCGATTTAGCGGGGGGAACACAGATACGCAGTATTTT. The variable domain in full, completed from reference TRBV9 and TRBJ2-3, reads DSGVTQTPKHLITATGQRVTLRCSPRSGDLSVYWYQQSLDQGLQFLIQYYNGEERAKGNILERFSAQQFPDLHSELNLSSLELGDSALYFCASSRFSGGNTDTQYFGPGTRLTVL.

V gene TRBV10-1 combines with J gene TRBJ2-7; a weak D match, TRBD2 (6 bases). This CDR3 spans 13 amino acids. Germline-derived CDR1 and CDR2 are WNHNN and SYGVQD (reference sequence). V was shortened by 3 bases and J by 5 bases, with 11 bases between the two germline ends. CDR3 nucleotides: TGCGCCAGCAGTGACCGACTAGTCGACGAGCAGTACTTC. Its translation: CASSDRLVDEQYF.

The chain has TRBV15 and TRBJ1-1; no clear D. Trimming removed 0 bases from V and 5 bases from J, with 7 bases in between. Germline CDR1 is LNHNV and CDR2 is YYDKDF (reference sequence). This CDR3 has 13 residues. CDR3 amino acids: CATSRDRVTEAFF. The CDR3 DNA is TGTGCCACCAGCAGAGATCGTGTGACTGAAGCTTTCTTT.

The chain is built from TRBV11-2 and TRBJ2-5; D is unresolved. Germline V CDR1 and CDR2: SGHAT, FQNNGV. The CDR3 runs to 14 residues. Trimming removed 2 bases from V and 5 bases from J, with 12 bases in between. The CDR3 sequence is CASSLLRSGETQYF. The CDR3 bases are TGTGCCAGCAGCTTATTGCGGTCCGGGGAGACCCAGTACTTC.

The gene calls are TRBV5-1 and TRBJ2-4, with 7 bases lining up with TRBD2. The length of the CDR3 is 16 residues. J was trimmed by 3 bases and V by 1 base; bases with no gene match: 7. Looked up from germline, CDR1 is SGHRS and CDR2 is YFSETQ. In DNA, the CDR3 is TGCGCCAGCAGCTTGCCCGGGGGGATGGACAAAAACATTCAGTACTTC. This encodes CASSLPGGMDKNIQYF.

This clone appeared many times. The sample holds other DNA sequences that translate to the same CDR3. The chain has TRBV11-3 and TRBJ2-7, with 10 bases identical to TRBD2. Germline values: CDR1 SGHNT, CDR2 YENEEA. The CDR3 loop spans 15 amino acids. Trimming took 6 bases from V and 0 from J; bases not matched to a gene: 5. CDR3 region: CASSFSGGPSYEQYF. CDR3 nucleotides: TGTGCCAGCAGTTTTAGCGGGGGGCCCTCCTACGAGCAGTACTTC.

Turning to this clone: This CDR3 is also generated by other DNA sequences in the sample. The genes are TRBV29-1 and TRBJ1-2; weak D call: TRBD1 (6 bases). Germline CDR1 SQVTM, CDR2 ANQGSEA. V lost 3 bases, J lost 2 bases, and 10 bases lay in between. The CDR3 sequence is 13 residues long. The CDR3 coding sequence is TGCAGCGTTGAGAACAGGGCCAACTATGGCTACACCTTC. It specifies CSVENRANYGYTF.

This chain connects TRBV7-9 to TRBJ2-1; 8 bases are a match to TRBD2. This CDR3 has 17 residues. The J segment lost 4 bases and the V segment lost 4 bases, leaving 12 bases of the junction unmatched. Germline V lookup: CDR1 SEHNR, CDR2 FQNEAQ (reference sequence). The CDR3, as DNA: TGTGCCAGCAGCTCGGGACTAGGTGGAGGGGTTTACAATGAGCAGTTCTTC. Protein: CASSSGLGGGVYNEQFF.

This chain uses TRBV28 with TRBJ1-2; D is uncertain. Per the germline V gene, CDR1 is MDHEN and CDR2 is SYDVKM. CDR3 length: 12 amino acids. Trimming pared 6 bases from V and 8 bases from J, leaving 13 bases between. CDR3 sequence (DNA): TGTGCCAGCAGCTCTCTATCCGAGGGCTACACCTTC. Its translation: CASSSLSEGYTF.

CDR3 in amino acids: CASSDISRDRETQYF. CDR3 DNA: TGTGCCAGCAGCGATATCTCGCGGGATCGGGAGACCCAGTACTTC. The chain links TRBV5-4 to TRBJ2-5, with D possibly matching TRBD2 (6 bases). CDR3 length equals 15 residues. CDR1 and CDR2 from the germline V gene are SGHNT and YYREEE (reference sequence). V was pared by 4 bases and J by 5 bases, with 18 bases between.

The table lists this clone with a count of one. The gene calls are TRBV6-1 and TRBJ1-2; D might be TRBD1 (5 bases). In germline, CDR1 is MNHNS, CDR2 SASEGT. V gave up 2 bases and J gave up 5 bases, with 15 bases separating them. The CDR3 contains 15 residues. The CDR3 loop reads CASSESLRVEYGYTF. As DNA, the CDR3 is TGTGCCAGCAGTGAATCACTCAGGGTGGAATATGGCTACACCTTC.

This chain joins TRBV28 and TRBJ2-1, with TRBD2 matching over 11 bases. Germline V CDR1 and CDR2: MDHEN, SYDVKM. The CDR3 totals 14 residues. The trim removed 2 bases at V and 9 bases at J, leaving 3 bases unmatched. The CDR3: CASSLASGRTEQFF. For the CDR3, the DNA is TGTGCCAGCAGTTTAGCTAGCGGGAGGACTGAGCAGTTCTTC.

The gene calls are TRBV6-5 and TRBJ2-2; unclear D gene. This CDR3 comprises 13 residues. V lost 2 bases, J lost 6 bases, and 7 bases lay in between. Germline CDR1 MNHEY, CDR2 SVGAGI. The CDR3 sequence: CASSYVASGELFF. The CDR3 DNA reads TGTGCCAGCAGTTACGTCGCGTCCGGGGAGCTGTTTTTT.

The rearrangement uses TRBV24-1 and TRBJ2-1; D is possibly TRBD2 (5 bases). The CDR3 length is 17 residues. CDR1 is KGHDR and CDR2 is SFDVKD in the germline V gene. V was trimmed by 4 bases and J by 0 bases, leaving 15 bases between them. CDR3 coding DNA: TGTGCCACCAGTGACCCCTCCCGGGGAAGCTCCTACAATGAGCAGTTCTTC. As protein: CATSDPSRGSSYNEQFF.

The V and J genes are TRBV5-8 and TRBJ2-3, with D tentatively TRBD1 (5 bases). CDR3 length equals 16 residues. Trimming left V 3 bases short and J 0 bases short, with 14 bases between. Germline loops: CDR1 SGHTS, CDR2 YDEGEE. The CDR3 DNA follows: TGTGCCAGCAGCTGGGTTCGACAGAGTAGCACAGATACGCAGTATTTT. It specifies CASSWVRQSSTDTQYF.

The chain uses TRBV19 and TRBJ2-1, with D possibly being TRBD2 (5 bases). Germline V gene lookup returns CDR1 LNHDA and CDR2 SQIVND (reference sequence). V lost 5 bases to trimming and J lost 3 bases, with 20 bases between them. CDR3 length: 17 residues. CDR3 nucleotides: TGTGCCAGTAGTCCCCCCCCCAGAGCGGTCGACTACAATGAGCAGTTCTTC. Its protein product is CASSPPPRAVDYNEQFF.

A word on this clone: Other DNA sequences of this sample code for an identical CDR3. The gene calls are TRBV4-2 and TRBJ2-3; 10 positions match TRBD2. There are 16 residues in the CDR3. V dropped 3 bases and J dropped 2; count of bases not matched to a gene: 5. Per the germline V gene, CDR1 is LGHNA and CDR2 is YNFKEQ. As DNA, the CDR3 is TGTGCCAGCAGCCAGGCGCTAGCGGGAGACACAGATACGCAGTATTTT. It is translated as CASSQALAGDTDTQYF.